The 30 T cell receptor beta chains below come from one sample, sequenced in a study of T cell responses to AZD1222 COVID-19 vaccine. Sequencing used immunoSEQ multiplex PCR; TCRdb keeps in-frame clones, though not all of them. The table has 95,000 to 150,000 clones, around 91% seen once. The sequencing used peripheral blood, collected on day 0 of AZD1222 vaccination. The receptors originated from an adult in good health.

The genes are TRBV19 and TRBJ1-2, with TRBD1 matching 7 bases. With V trimmed by 5 bases and J by 2 bases, 8 bases remained unmatched. CDR1 is LNHDA, CDR2 SQIVND, per germline (reference sequence). The CDR3 consists of 15 residues. The CDR3 here is CASSGAPTGNYGYTF. CDR3 in DNA: TGTGCCAGTAGTGGGGCCCCGACAGGGAACTATGGCTACACCTTC.

The chain links TRBV5-1 to TRBJ2-5; 7 nucleotides line up with TRBD1. The CDR3 length is 15 residues. Per the germline V gene, CDR1 is SGHRS and CDR2 is YFSETQ. V dropped 6 bases and J dropped 1; count of bases not matched to a gene: 9. CDR3 amino acids: CASTPQGYRQETQYF. For the CDR3, the DNA is TGCGCCAGCACCCCACAGGGGTACCGCCAAGAGACCCAGTACTTC.

The rearrangement joins TRBV6-2 or TRBV6-3 to TRBJ2-7; D might be TRBD1 (6 bases). Per the germline V gene, CDR1 is MNHEY and CDR2 is SVGEGT. The CDR3 extends over 16 amino acids. V was trimmed by 5 bases and J by 6 bases, leaving 23 bases between them. The CDR3 spells CASSQHPPAGDGEQYV. The CDR3, as DNA: TGTGCCAGCAGTCAACACCCCCCGGCAGGGGACGGCGAGCAGTACGTC.

The chain has TRBV25-1 and TRBJ2-1; 8 nucleotides line up with TRBD2. Germline CDR1 and CDR2: MGHDK and SYGVNS. Trimming took 4 bases from V and 9 from J; bases not matched to a gene: 17. CDR3 length: 17 residues. This CDR3 reads CASSVPAGAAALGEQFF. CDR3 nucleotide sequence: TGTGCCAGCAGTGTTCCAGCGGGAGCTGCAGCGCTGGGTGAGCAGTTCTTC.

The chain has TRBV30 and TRBJ1-4; D is unclear. Germline CDR1 GTSNPN, CDR2 SVGIG (reference sequence). V lost 3 bases to trimming and J lost 10 bases, with 12 bases between them. The CDR3 contains 12 residues. The CDR3 bases are TGTGCCTGGAGACATGAAAGCGGAAAACTGTTTTTT. Residues: CAWRHESGKLFF.

The chain recombines TRBV29-1 with TRBJ1-1, with D possibly being TRBD1 (5 bases). The length of the CDR3 is 16 residues. Trimming cost V 2 bases and J 0 bases, with 16 bases left between them. Germline assignment: CDR1 SQVTM and CDR2 ANQGSEA. The CDR3 region has the DNA TGCAGCGTTGAATTGGGGACGTTGTACATGAACACTGAAGCTTTCTTT. This translates into CSVELGTLYMNTEAFF.

This clone was seen a few times. This chain joins TRBV7-8 and TRBJ1-3, with D possibly being TRBD1 (6 bases). V was pared by 4 bases and J by 4 bases, with 14 bases between. Germline CDR1 and CDR2: SGHVS and FQNEAQ. This CDR3 has 15 amino acids. CDR3 region: CASSSGVTGGNTIYF. In nucleotides, the CDR3 is TGTGCCAGCAGCTCAGGGGTCACGGGAGGAAACACCATATATTTT. Full variable domain (rest looked up from reference TRBV7-8 and TRBJ1-3): GAGVSQSPRYKVAKRGQDVALRCDPISGHVSLFWYQQALGQGPEFLTYFQNEAQLDKSGLPSDRFFAERPEGSVSTLKIQRTQQEDSAVYLCASSSGVTGGNTIYFGEGSWLTVV.

V and J are TRBV9 and TRBJ2-1; D call uncertain. There are 14 residues in the CDR3. CDR1 is SGDLS, CDR2 YYNGEE, per germline. The V end was cut by 0 bases, the J end by 7 bases, with 11 bases between. The CDR3 nucleotides are TGTGCCAGCAGCGTAGCGCAAGGCAGTAATGAGCAGTTCTTC. Amino acids: CASSVAQGSNEQFF.

On this clone itself: In the same sample, other DNA sequences code for this CDR3. The chain is built from TRBV5-1 and TRBJ2-6, with TRBD1 matching 8 bases. Trimming cost V 4 bases and J 0 bases; bases outside gene matches: 9. The CDR3 extends over 18 amino acids. The germline V gene encodes CDR1 SGHRS and CDR2 YFSETQ. DNA of the CDR3: TGCGCCAGCAGCCCGTGGACAGGGACAGGCTCTGGGGCCAACGTCCTGACTTTC. It encodes CASSPWTGTGSGANVLTF.

The V and J genes are TRBV12-5 and TRBJ1-3; D uncertain. This CDR3 region has 15 residues. The V gene lost 1 base and the J gene lost 0 bases, with 7 bases spanning the gap. The germline V gene has CDR1 LGHNT and CDR2 FRNRAP. The CDR3 DNA reads TGTGCTAGTGGTTTGGAATTCGTCTCTGGAAACACCATATATTTT. This encodes CASGLEFVSGNTIYF.

This sequence joins TRBV19 and TRBJ2-2; 8 bases map to TRBD1. This CDR3 region has 14 residues. CDR1 is LNHDA, CDR2 SQIVND, per germline (reference sequence). The junction had 6 bases not matched to a gene; V was cut back by 7 bases and J by 5 bases. The DNA for the CDR3 is TGTGCCAGTATCAGGGGGCTGGGGACCGGGGAGCTGTTTTTT. Amino acid sequence: CASIRGLGTGELFF. The variable domain in full, completed from reference TRBV19 and TRBJ2-2, reads DGGITQSPKYLFRKEGQNVTLSCEQNLNHDAMYWYRQDPGQGLRLIYYSQIVNDFQKGDIAEGYSVSREKKESFPLTVTSAQKNPTAFYLCASIRGLGTGELFFGEGSRLTVL.

The V and J genes are TRBV7-9 and TRBJ2-3, with TRBD1 identical over 8 bases. Germline V lookup: CDR1 SEHNR, CDR2 FQNEAQ (reference sequence). J gave up 2 bases and V 7 bases, and 8 bases lay outside the gene matches. This CDR3 region has 15 residues. CDR3 residues: CASNGQGWVTDTQYF. The DNA for the CDR3 is TGTGCCAGCAATGGACAGGGCTGGGTCACAGATACGCAGTATTTT. The whole variable domain, remainder taken from reference TRBV7-9 and TRBJ2-3, is DTGVSQNPRHKITKRGQNVTFRCDPISEHNRLYWYRQTLGQGPEFLTYFQNEAQLEKSRLLSDRFSAERPKGSFSTLEIQRTEQGDSAMYLCASNGQGWVTDTQYFGPGTRLTVL.

This rearrangement joins TRBV12-3 or TRBV12-4 to TRBJ2-5; 9 positions match TRBD2. The CDR3 has 13 residues. V lost 6 bases and J lost 7; bases outside the gene matches: 6. The CDR3 region is CASRGGLAGTQYF. The CDR3 DNA follows: TGTGCCAGCAGGGGGGGACTAGCAGGGACCCAGTACTTC.

The chain is built from TRBV7-8 and TRBJ1-5, with TRBD1 identical over 9 bases. V was pared by 3 bases and J by 9 bases, with 9 bases of the junction left unmatched. CDR1 is SGHVS, CDR2 FQNEAQ, per germline. CDR3 length: 15 residues. This CDR3 reads CASSLDGQGHRPQHF. Here the CDR3 DNA reads TGTGCCAGCAGCTTGGACGGACAGGGGCACCGGCCCCAGCATTTT.

The rearrangement joins TRBV5-1 to TRBJ2-7; 7 nucleotides align to TRBD1. Germline CDR1 SGHRS, CDR2 YFSETQ. The length of the CDR3 is 12 residues. Unmatched junction bases numbered 3, after V lost 7 bases and J lost 2 bases. The DNA of the CDR3 is TGCGCCAGCCGGGACAGAACCTACGAGCAGTACTTC. Protein sequence: CASRDRTYEQYF.

V gene TRBV5-1 combines with J gene TRBJ2-7; 9 bases fit TRBD2. The V gene's germline CDR1 is SGHRS and CDR2 YFSETQ. V shed 0 bases and J 2 bases; nucleotides not matched to a gene: 3. This CDR3 is 15 amino acids long. CDR3 sequence reads: CASSLGPSGTYEQYV. For the CDR3, the DNA is TGCGCCAGCAGCTTGGGGCCTAGCGGGACCTACGAGCAGTACGTC.

The chain recombines TRBV19 with TRBJ2-1; 11 nucleotides line up with TRBD2. The CDR3 is 19 amino acids. CDR1 and CDR2 from the germline V gene are LNHDA and SQIVND (reference sequence). Trimming at V came to 6 bases and at J to 0 bases, leaving 13 bases not matched to a gene. In nucleotides, the CDR3 is TGTGCCAGTAGACCTAACCCGGGACTAGCGGCCAGCTCCTACAATGAGCAGTTCTTC. Residues: CASRPNPGLAASSYNEQFF.

This rearrangement joins TRBV11-3 to TRBJ1-1; D remains unclear. The CDR3 loop spans 14 amino acids. Between the trimmed V and J ends, which lost 4 bases and 7 bases, there was a span of 16 bases. Germline V gene lookup returns CDR1 SGHNT and CDR2 YENEEA. The CDR3 region is CASSSSRGLGEAFF. CDR3 DNA sequence: TGTGCCAGCAGCTCGTCCCGAGGACTCGGTGAAGCTTTCTTT.

The V call is TRBV6-5, the J call TRBJ1-4; 9 bases agree with TRBD1. The V gene's germline CDR1 is MNHEY and CDR2 SVGAGI. V lost 7 bases and J lost 10; bases outside the gene matches: 7. The CDR3 length is 13 residues. For the CDR3, the DNA is TGTGCCAGCACCCCACAGGGGGCCATAAAACTGTTTTTT. It translates to CASTPQGAIKLFF.

The chain has TRBV4-2 and TRBJ2-7, with D maybe TRBD1 (6 bases). This CDR3 is built from 15 residues. The germline gives CDR1 LGHNA, CDR2 YNFKEQ. V was shortened by 4 bases and J by 1 base, with 14 bases between the two germline ends. This CDR3 is CASSLGVTGSYEQYF. The CDR3 DNA follows: TGTGCCAGCAGCCTAGGAGTCACAGGGTCCTACGAGCAGTACTTC.

The genes are TRBV7-2 and TRBJ1-2, with D perhaps TRBD1 (5 bases). CDR1 and CDR2 from the germline V gene are SGHTA and FQGNSA. V lost 5 bases, J lost 8 bases, and 15 bases lay in between. The length of the CDR3 is 13 residues. CDR3 nucleotides: TGTGCCAGCAGCACCCGACAGAGCCTCGGCTACACCTTC. Protein product: CASSTRQSLGYTF.

The chain uses TRBV7-9 and TRBJ1-1; 11 bases map to TRBD1. Germline CDR1 reads SEHNR; CDR2 reads FQNEAQ (reference sequence). The ends lost 2 bases at V and 5 bases at J; junction bases unmatched: 4. CDR3 length: 15 amino acids. The CDR3: CASSLIGTGGTEAFF. DNA of the CDR3: TGTGCCAGCAGCTTAATAGGGACAGGGGGTACTGAAGCTTTCTTT. Supplemented by reference TRBV7-9 and TRBJ1-1, the full variable domain reads DTGVSQNPRHKITKRGQNVTFRCDPISEHNRLYWYRQTLGQGPEFLTYFQNEAQLEKSRLLSDRFSAERPKGSFSTLEIQRTEQGDSAMYLCASSLIGTGGTEAFFGQGTRLTVV.

V is TRBV19 and J is TRBJ1-1; D unresolved. V was trimmed by 3 bases and J by 5 bases, leaving 13 bases between them. Germline assignment: CDR1 LNHDA and CDR2 SQIVND (reference sequence). This CDR3 region has 14 residues. CDR3 nucleotides: TGTGCCAGTAGTATGGGGTTGGGAGGGACTGAAGCTTTCTTT. Residues: CASSMGLGGTEAFF.

This rearrangement joins TRBV18 to TRBJ2-7; possible D gene TRBD1, 6 bases. The ends were cut back, 3 bases at V and 3 bases at J, with 12 bases in the middle. This CDR3 spans 14 amino acids. CDR1 and CDR2 from the germline V gene are KGHSH and LQKENI. The CDR3 loop reads CASSPGQNNYEQYF. Here the CDR3 DNA reads TGTGCCAGCTCACCCGGACAGAATAACTACGAGCAGTACTTC. Full variable domain (missing parts from reference TRBV18 and TRBJ2-7): NAGVMQNPRHLVRRRGQEARLRCSPMKGHSHVYWYRQLPEEGLKFMVYLQKENIIDESGMPKERFSAEFPKEGPSILRIQQVVRGDSAAYFCASSPGQNNYEQYFGPGTRLTVT.

The chain uses TRBV7-9 and TRBJ1-5; D is possibly TRBD1 (5 bases). The CDR3 is made up of 16 amino acids. Germline V lookup: CDR1 SEHNR, CDR2 FQNEAQ (reference sequence). V was clipped by 5 bases and J by 3 bases, with 17 bases between them. For the CDR3, the DNA is TGTGCCAGCAGCCCCCTAGGGGATCCCCCCAATCAGCCCCAGCATTTT. Translation gives CASSPLGDPPNQPQHF. Full variable domain (remainder filled in from reference TRBV7-9 and TRBJ1-5): DTGVSQNPRHKITKRGQNVTFRCDPISEHNRLYWYRQTLGQGPEFLTYFQNEAQLEKSRLLSDRFSAERPKGSFSTLEIQRTEQGDSAMYLCASSPLGDPPNQPQHFGDGTRLSIL.

V is TRBV7-9 and J is TRBJ2-3, with a possible D match to TRBD1 (6 bases). With 2 bases removed from V and 2 bases from J, the gap between germline ends came to 11 bases. Germline V lookup: CDR1 SEHNR, CDR2 FQNEAQ (reference sequence). CDR3 length equals 15 residues. CDR3 DNA: TGTGCCAGCAGCTTAATCGGACAGTTCACAGATACGCAGTATTTT. It is translated as CASSLIGQFTDTQYF.

This clone was recorded once. The gene calls are TRBV4-3 and TRBJ1-2, with D unresolved. The length of the CDR3 is 13 residues. Germline CDR1 is LGHNA and CDR2 is YSLEER. V dropped 0 bases and J dropped 4 bases, with 6 bases sitting between them. CDR3 in amino acids: CASSQDPSYGYTF. The CDR3 coding sequence is TGCGCCAGCAGCCAAGACCCCTCCTATGGCTACACCTTC.

The chain couples TRBV7-6 to TRBJ1-2, with a tentative D call TRBD1 (5 bases). Germline V CDR1 and CDR2: SGHVS, FNYEAQ. This CDR3 is 16 amino acids long. Trimming took off 1 base at V and 2 bases at J, with 14 bases between the two ends. CDR3 sequence: CASSLEHRDGNYGYTF. The CDR3 DNA is TGTGCCAGCAGCTTAGAGCACCGGGACGGGAACTATGGCTACACCTTC.

The J gene is TRBJ2-7, the V gene TRBV9, with 9 nucleotides matching TRBD1. The CDR3 is made up of 14 amino acids. The junction had 7 bases not matched to a gene; V was cut back by 4 bases and J by 5 bases. Germline CDR1 is SGDLS and CDR2 is YYNGEE. Here the CDR3 DNA reads TGTGCCAGCAGCACGGGACAGGGAACGGACGAGCAGTACTTC. It yields the protein CASSTGQGTDEQYF.

V and J are TRBV7-3 and TRBJ1-2; 8 bases are shared with TRBD1. V was pared by 5 bases and J by 4 bases, with 12 bases of the junction left unmatched. Germline CDR1 and CDR2: SGHTA and FQGTGA. The CDR3 runs to 16 residues. Here the CDR3 DNA reads TGTGCCAGCAGCCCCCATACAGGGGGAAAGGGCTATGGCTACACCTTC. The encoded protein is CASSPHTGGKGYGYTF. Combining the CDR3 with reference TRBV7-3 and TRBJ1-2 gives the whole variable domain GAGVSQTPSNKVTEKGKYVELRCDPISGHTALYWYRQSLGQGPEFLIYFQGTGAADDSGLPNDRFFAVRPEGSVSTLKIQRTERGDSAVYLCASSPHTGGKGYGYTFGSGTRLTVV.